The next 18 T cell receptor beta chains were all read from a single sample in a study of blood T cell repertoires in COVID-19. Profiling relied on immunoSEQ multiplex PCR, and the TCRdb table lists in-frame clones only, not all of them. The table lists a few hundred thousand clones, 75% to 90% of them singletons, with 3.5% to 5% in the top ten. The sequenced sample was PBMCs or T cells enriched from blood (not recorded which). The receptor source for this set is a woman aged 25 to 45 who had recovered from COVID-19.

This chain links TRBV6-5 with TRBJ1-2; D may be TRBD1 (6 bases). Germline values: CDR1 MNHEY, CDR2 SVGAGI. Trimming took 6 bases from V and 1 from J, leaving 12 bases between them. This CDR3 is 14 amino acids long. CDR3 sequence: CASSPRGGNYGYTF. In DNA form, the CDR3 reads TGTGCCAGCAGCCCCCGAGGGGGTAACTATGGCTACACCTTC.

This chain connects TRBV5-4 to TRBJ1-4, with TRBD1 as a possible D gene (5 bases). CDR3 length: 13 residues. V was trimmed by 2 bases and J by 5 bases, leaving 7 bases between them. The germline V gene encodes CDR1 SGHNT and CDR2 YYREEE (reference sequence). The CDR3 nucleotides are TGTGCCAGCAGCTTACAGGCGAATGAAAAACTGTTTTTT. Amino acid sequence: CASSLQANEKLFF. Using reference TRBV5-4 and TRBJ1-4 for the parts outside the CDR3, the full variable domain is ETGVTQSPTHLIKTRGQQVTLRCSSQSGHNTVSWYQQALGQGPQFIFQYYREEENGRGNFPPRFSGLQFPNYSSELNVNALELDDSALYLCASSLQANEKLFFGSGTQLSVL.

The DNA of the CDR3 is TGCGCCAGCAGTCAATTAGGTCCCGGGACATCGTTAGCTAACTATGGCTACACCTTC. Translating it yields CASSQLGPGTSLANYGYTF. This chain connects TRBV23-1 to TRBJ1-2, with D possibly TRBD1 on 6 matching bases. TRBV23-1 is an ORF, with its function uncertain. This CDR3 spans 19 amino acids. V lost 1 base to trimming and J lost 0 bases, with 21 bases between them.

V and J are TRBV6-5 and TRBJ2-7; 8 bases are a match to TRBD2. Per the germline V gene, CDR1 is MNHEY and CDR2 is SVGAGI. J lost 2 bases, V lost 2 bases, and 8 bases had no gene match. The CDR3 is 16 residues long. Here the CDR3 reads CASSYPGLAQTYEQYF. CDR3 in DNA: TGTGCCAGCAGTTACCCCGGACTAGCCCAAACCTACGAGCAGTACTTC.

The chain uses TRBV30 and TRBJ2-3; 7 bases align to TRBD2. V trimming: 0 bases; J trimming: 5 bases; junction bases outside the gene matches: 5. The CDR3 spans 14 residues. Per germline, CDR1 GTSNPN and CDR2 SVGIG (reference sequence). Here the CDR3 reads CAWSVLGRGDTQYF. In DNA form, the CDR3 reads TGTGCCTGGAGTGTACTTGGGAGGGGAGATACGCAGTATTTT. The full variable domain, its missing parts supplied by reference TRBV30 and TRBJ2-3, is SQTIHQWPATLVQPVGSPLSLECTVEGTSNPNLYWYRQAAGRGLQLLFYSVGIGQISSEVPQNLSASRPQDRQFILSSKKLLLSDSGFYLCAWSVLGRGDTQYFGPGTRLTVL.

This chain links TRBV30 with TRBJ2-7; the match to TRBD2 covers 13 bases. The ends lost 2 bases at V and 6 bases at J; junction bases unmatched: 1. This CDR3 is built from 13 residues. The germline V gene encodes CDR1 GTSNPN and CDR2 SVGIG (reference sequence). The CDR3 protein is CAWSRLAGGEQYF. The CDR3 bases are TGTGCCTGGAGTCGACTAGCGGGAGGCGAGCAGTACTTC.

Remarks on this clone: Other DNA sequences in this specimen translate into the identical CDR3. This rearrangement joins TRBV28 to TRBJ1-1; TRBD1 matches 9 bases. The CDR3 totals 15 residues. In germline, CDR1 is MDHEN, CDR2 SYDVKM. J lost 5 bases, V lost 6 bases, and 10 bases had no gene match. The CDR3 DNA reads TGTGCCAGCAGCCCTCGGACAGGGGTGAGGACTGAAGCTTTCTTT. Protein sequence: CASSPRTGVRTEAFF.

V gene TRBV4-3 combines with J gene TRBJ1-1; 8 bases match TRBD1. The V gene's germline CDR1 is LGHNA and CDR2 YSLEER. This CDR3 has 15 amino acids. J was trimmed by 0 bases and V by 2 bases; bases with no gene match: 2. The chain's CDR3 is CASSQLGQVNTEAFF. Here the CDR3 DNA reads TGCGCCAGCAGCCAACTGGGACAGGTGAACACTGAAGCTTTCTTT.

V gene TRBV15 combines with J gene TRBJ1-2, with D tentatively TRBD1 (5 bases). CDR3 length equals 14 residues. CDR1 and CDR2 from the germline V gene are LNHNV and YYDKDF (reference sequence). V was cut by 0 bases and J by 4 bases, with 9 bases left in between. CDR3 protein: CATSRDRGFYGYTF. CDR3 nucleotides: TGTGCCACCAGCAGAGATCGGGGGTTCTATGGCTACACCTTC.

This clone came up once. The J gene is TRBJ2-1, the V gene TRBV15; tentatively, D is TRBD2 (6 bases). The CDR3 spans 20 residues. The germline CDR1 and CDR2 sequences are LNHNV and YYDKDF (reference sequence). The V gene lost 1 base and the J gene lost 4 bases, with 26 bases spanning the gap. The chain's CDR3 is CATSRGGSGASRIGYNEQFF. The CDR3 DNA reads TGTGCCACCAGCAGAGGAGGTAGCGGAGCTTCACGAATTGGGTACAATGAGCAGTTCTTC.

Regarding this clone: Other nucleotide sequences from this sample produce the same CDR3. V is TRBV12-3 or TRBV12-4 and J is TRBJ1-2, with unresolved D. The CDR3 sequence is 13 residues long. The V end lost 1 base, the J end lost 5 bases, and 8 bases lay between the germline ends. CDR3 coding DNA: TGTGCCAGCAGTTTAGGACAATCGTATGGCTACACCTTC. It specifies CASSLGQSYGYTF.

The chain links TRBV29-1 to TRBJ1-5; D not resolved. This CDR3 is built from 12 residues. The V gene lost 4 bases and the J gene lost 3 bases, with 7 bases spanning the gap. The V gene's germline CDR1 is SQVTM and CDR2 ANQGSEA. The CDR3 bases are TGCAGCGTTGGCAGCGTCAATCAGCCCCAGCATTTT. This gives the protein CSVGSVNQPQHF.

This chain joins TRBV14 and TRBJ1-2; TRBD1 matches at 8 bases. With V trimmed by 0 bases and J by 6 bases, 15 bases remained unmatched. The CDR3 runs to 18 residues. The germline CDR1 and CDR2 sequences are SGHDN and FVKESK. The CDR3 region has the DNA TGTGCCAGCAGCCAAGAACGATGGCGACAGGGGAGTCCCCATGGCTACACCTTC. Amino acid sequence: CASSQERWRQGSPHGYTF.

The chain carries TRBV28 and TRBJ2-1, with TRBD2 matching 12 bases. Germline CDR1 is MDHEN and CDR2 is SYDVKM. J gave up 5 bases and V 4 bases, and 6 bases lay outside the gene matches. The length of the CDR3 is 16 residues. The CDR3 region is CASSSTTSGRHNEQFF. The CDR3 nucleotides read TGTGCCAGCAGTTCCACCACTAGCGGGAGGCACAATGAGCAGTTCTTC.

V and J are TRBV5-1 and TRBJ2-5, with D maybe TRBD1 (6 bases). CDR1 and CDR2 (germline): SGHRS, YFSETQ. CDR3 length: 16 amino acids. Trimming removed 4 bases at V and 2 bases at J, with 18 bases between. The CDR3 DNA is TGCGCCAGCAGCGCAGCCTTGGGGGCTTTTCAAGAGACCCAGTACTTC. Protein sequence: CASSAALGAFQETQYF.

This clone turned up a few times. The chain combines TRBV2 with TRBJ1-3; TRBD1 is a possible D gene (6 bases). V lost 9 bases to trimming and J lost 0 bases, with 12 bases between them. CDR3 size: 14 residues. Per germline, CDR1 SNHLY and CDR2 FYNNEI. For the CDR3, the DNA is TGTGCCAGGGCAGGGGATATCTCTGGAAACACCATATATTTT. Its protein is CARAGDISGNTIYF.

This chain links TRBV6-5 with TRBJ1-1; TRBD1 matches 8 bases. Germline-derived CDR1 and CDR2 are MNHEY and SVGAGI. The CDR3 consists of 16 residues. V shed 1 base, J shed 6 bases, and the junction held 10 bases outside the gene matches. This CDR3 reads CASSYLLQGAVAEAFF. The CDR3 nucleotides read TGTGCCAGCAGTTACTTACTCCAGGGGGCCGTCGCTGAAGCTTTCTTT.

This clone was seen only once. V and J are TRBV5-6 and TRBJ2-7; a weak D match, TRBD1 (5 bases). Germline loops: CDR1 SGHDT, CDR2 YYEEEE. The CDR3 extends over 16 amino acids. V gave up 6 bases and J gave up 0 bases, with 19 bases separating them. Here the CDR3 reads CASTRFPRQSSYEQYF. DNA of the CDR3: TGTGCCAGCACTCGATTCCCGAGACAGAGCTCCTACGAGCAGTACTTC. Variable domain in full (rest from reference TRBV5-6 and TRBJ2-7): DAGVTQSPTHLIKTRGQQVTLRCSPKSGHDTVSWYQQALGQGPQFIFQYYEEEERQRGNFPDRFSGHQFPNYSSELNVNALLLGDSALYLCASTRFPRQSSYEQYFGPGTRLTVT.